The 2 T cell receptor beta chains below were found in one sample sequenced in a study of tumor and adjacent non-tumor tissue in lung cancer. The library came from three nested PCR rounds adapted from ARM-PCR protocols. TCRdb itself ran the multiplex PCR reads through MiXCR, one entry per CDR3 protein. The sample holds some 71,000 distinct CDR3 sequences, 72% seen once. No cell sorting was done before RNA was extracted from the tissue. Sequenced sample: lung tumor tissue. Every receptor here comes from a woman aged 40 to 50 with non-small cell lung cancer.

In this sample, this clonotype turned up a few times. This may come from a read error, since a much larger clone is one base off. This chain links TRBV5-1 with TRBJ1-2; unclear D gene. Germline assignment: CDR1 SGHRS and CDR2 YFSETQ. The germline V and J ends were trimmed by 0 bases and 9 bases, with 15 bases remaining between them. The CDR3 runs to 14 residues. Here the CDR3 DNA reads TGCGCCAGCAGCTTGGACGCCGGCCCCTCTTGCTACACCTTC. Its protein is CASSLDAGPSCYTF.

Comments on this clonotype: Possible read error: a much larger clone is one base away. J is TRBJ2-1 and V is TRBV24-1, with 8 bases lining up with TRBD1. The CDR3 has 14 amino acids. CDR1 is KGHDR, CDR2 SFDVKD, per germline. The CDR3: CATSDTDRGSELFF. CDR3 nucleotides: TGTGCCACCAGTGACACCGACAGGGGCAGTGAGCTGTTCTTC.